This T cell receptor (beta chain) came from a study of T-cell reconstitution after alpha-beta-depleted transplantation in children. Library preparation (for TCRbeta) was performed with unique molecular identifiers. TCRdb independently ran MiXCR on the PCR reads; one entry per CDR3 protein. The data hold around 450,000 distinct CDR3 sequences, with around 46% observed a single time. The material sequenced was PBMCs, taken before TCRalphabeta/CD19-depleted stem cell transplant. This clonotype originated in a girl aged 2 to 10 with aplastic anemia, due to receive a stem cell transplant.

CDR3 amino acids: CASRFQDTDTQYF. Here the CDR3 DNA reads TGCGCCAGCAGATTTCAGGACACAGATACGCAGTATTTT. V is TRBV5-1 and J is TRBJ2-3, with no clear D. V was trimmed by 5 bases and J by 2 bases, leaving 9 bases between them. The CDR3 is 13 residues long. Germline CDR1 is SGHRS and CDR2 is YFSETQ.